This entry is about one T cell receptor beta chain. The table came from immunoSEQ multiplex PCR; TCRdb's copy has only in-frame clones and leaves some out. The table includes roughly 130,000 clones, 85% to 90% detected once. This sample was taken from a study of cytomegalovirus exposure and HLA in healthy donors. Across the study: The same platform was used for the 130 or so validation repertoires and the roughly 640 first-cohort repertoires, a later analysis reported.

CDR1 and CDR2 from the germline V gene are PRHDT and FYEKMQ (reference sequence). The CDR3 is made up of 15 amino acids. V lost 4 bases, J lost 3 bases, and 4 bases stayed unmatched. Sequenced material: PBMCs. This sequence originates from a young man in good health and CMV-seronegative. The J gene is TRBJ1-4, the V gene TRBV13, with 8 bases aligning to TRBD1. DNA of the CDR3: TGTGCCAGCAGCTCGGACAGGGTCGCTAATGAAAAACTGTTTTTT. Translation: CASSSDRVANEKLFF.